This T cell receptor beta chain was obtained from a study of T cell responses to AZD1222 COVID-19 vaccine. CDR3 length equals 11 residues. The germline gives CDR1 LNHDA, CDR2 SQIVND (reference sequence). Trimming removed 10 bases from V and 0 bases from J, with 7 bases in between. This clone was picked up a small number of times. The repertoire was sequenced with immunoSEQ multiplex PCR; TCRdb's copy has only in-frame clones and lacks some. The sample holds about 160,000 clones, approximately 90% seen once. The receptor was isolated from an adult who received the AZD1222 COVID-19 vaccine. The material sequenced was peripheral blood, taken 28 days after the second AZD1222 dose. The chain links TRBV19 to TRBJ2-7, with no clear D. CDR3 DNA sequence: TGTGCCACCGCGACCTCCTACGAGCAGTACTTC. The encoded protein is CATATSYEQYF.